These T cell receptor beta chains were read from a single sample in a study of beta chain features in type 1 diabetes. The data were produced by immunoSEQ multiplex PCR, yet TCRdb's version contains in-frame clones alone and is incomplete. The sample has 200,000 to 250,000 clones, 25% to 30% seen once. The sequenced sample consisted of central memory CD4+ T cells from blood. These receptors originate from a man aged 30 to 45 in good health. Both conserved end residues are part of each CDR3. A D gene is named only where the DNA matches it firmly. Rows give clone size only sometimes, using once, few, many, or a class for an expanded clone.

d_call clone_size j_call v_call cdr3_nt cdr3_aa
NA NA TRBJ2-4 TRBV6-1 TGTGCCAGCAGTGAACCTGATAGGGGACTAGCCAAAAACATTCAGTACTTC CASSEPDRGLAKNIQYF
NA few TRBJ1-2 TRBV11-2 TGTGCCAGCAGCTTGGGGCTGGGGAACTATGGCTACACCTTC CASSLGLGNYGYTF
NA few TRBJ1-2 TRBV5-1 TGCGCCAGCAGCTTGGCCGCGGGCTTTAACTATGGCTACACCTTC CASSLAAGFNYGYTF
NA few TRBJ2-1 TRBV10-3 TGTGCCATCAGGGATAGCGGCCTATTGGGCCTCAATGAGCAGTTCTTC CAIRDSGLLGLNEQFF
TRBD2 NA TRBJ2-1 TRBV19 TGTGCCAGTAGTATTCGGCTAGCGGGCAGGGAGCAGTTCTTC CASSIRLAGREQFF
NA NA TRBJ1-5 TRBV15 TGTGCCACCAGCAGAGATCGAGGGAACAATCAGCCCCAGCATTTT CATSRDRGNNQPQHF
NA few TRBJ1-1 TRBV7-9 TGTGCCAGCAGCTCCTATACAAGCACTGAAGCTTTCTTT CASSSYTSTEAFF
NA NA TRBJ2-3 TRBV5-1 TGCGCCAGCAGCCCGACAGTTAGCACAGATACGCAGTATTTT CASSPTVSTDTQYF
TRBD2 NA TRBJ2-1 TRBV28 TGTGCCAGCAGTTCACCGGGACTAGCGACCTACAATGAGCAGTTCTTC CASSSPGLATYNEQFF
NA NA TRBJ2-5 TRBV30 TGTGCCTGGAGTGTACAACCTTATGACACCCAGTACTTC CAWSVQPYDTQYF
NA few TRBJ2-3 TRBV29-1 TGCAGCGCCACCCCAGGGGTGGTAGATACGCAGTATTTT CSATPGVVDTQYF
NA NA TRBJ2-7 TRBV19 TGTGCCAGTAGTATAATTGGAGGGGGCTACGAGCAGTACTTC CASSIIGGGYEQYF
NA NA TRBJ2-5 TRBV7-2 TGTGCCAGCAGCTTATTAAGCGGCCAGGGAAGCGAGACCCAGTACTTC CASSLLSGQGSETQYF
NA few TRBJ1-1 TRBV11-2 TGTGCCAGCAGTATTGGGCCTGAAGCTTTCTTT CASSIGPEAFF
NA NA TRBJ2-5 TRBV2 TGTGCCAGCAGTCTGAGAACGCTGGGGAACCAAGAGACCCAGTACTTC CASSLRTLGNQETQYF
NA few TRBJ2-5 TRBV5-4 TGTGCCAGCAGCTCCTCACAAGAGACCCAGTACTTC CASSSSQETQYF
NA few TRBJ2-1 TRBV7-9 TGTGCCTACCTTGGGGGTGGTGAGCAGTTCTTC CAYLGGGEQFF
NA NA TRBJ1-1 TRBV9 TGTGCCAGCAGCGCCAATACAGGGAGCACTGAAGCTTTCTTT CASSANTGSTEAFF
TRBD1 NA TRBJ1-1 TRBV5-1 TGCGCCAGCAGCCACCAGACAGGGGACGGCACTGAAGCTTTCTTT CASSHQTGDGTEAFF
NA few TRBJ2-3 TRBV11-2 TGTGCCAGCAGCTTAATGGGAGCGGGCCTAGGGACAGATACGCAGTATTTT CASSLMGAGLGTDTQYF
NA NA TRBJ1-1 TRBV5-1 TGCGCCAGCAGCTCAAATACAGGTAGCATTGAAGCTTTCTTT CASSSNTGSIEAFF
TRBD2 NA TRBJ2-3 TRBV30 TGTGCCTGGAATATGCTAGCGGGCTTAGATACGCAGTATTTT CAWNMLAGLDTQYF
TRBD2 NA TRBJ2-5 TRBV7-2 TGTGCCAGCAGCAACCGACTAGCGGAGGTGGAAGAGACCCAGTACTTC CASSNRLAEVEETQYF
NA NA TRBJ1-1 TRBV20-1 TGCAGTGCTAGAAATCTCGCTGGGGCTTTCTTT CSARNLAGAFF
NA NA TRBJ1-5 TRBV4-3 TGCGCCAGCAGCCAACAGCTATATAGCAATCAGCCCCAGCATTTT CASSQQLYSNQPQHF
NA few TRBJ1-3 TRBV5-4 TGTGCCAGCAGCTTGGCAGGAGGAAACACCATATATTTT CASSLAGGNTIYF
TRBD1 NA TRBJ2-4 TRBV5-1 TGCGCCAGCAGCTTGCTGGGGACAGGGGGTGTAAACATTCAGTACTTC CASSLLGTGGVNIQYF